These T cell receptor beta chains were read from a single sample in a study of cytomegalovirus exposure and HLA in healthy donors. TCRdb's copy holds only in-frame clones and misses some; the assay was immunoSEQ multiplex PCR. Of 95,000 to 150,000 clones in the sample, around 73% were seen once. The sequenced sample was PBMCs. The receptors were sampled from a man aged 25-40 years in good health and CMV-seropositive. The CDR3 runs from the conserved cysteine through the conserved F or W. Fields, in order: J gene, D gene, clone size, V gene, CDR3 protein, CDR3 DNA. A D gene is named only where the DNA matches it firmly. Expanded clones are given a class, and other clones once, few, many or no size at all.

TRBJ1-4 TRBD1 . TRBV5-4 CASSLGTGEREKLFF TGTGCCAGCAGCTTAGGGACAGGGGAACGAGAAAAACTGTTTTTT
TRBJ1-5 . . TRBV28 CASSIGIGRVEPQHF TGTGCCAGCAGTATAGGGATTGGGAGGGTGGAGCCCCAGCATTTT
TRBJ2-2 TRBD2 . TRBV27 CASCSPGLAGLTGELFF TGTGCCAGTTGCTCGCCGGGACTAGCGGGTCTCACCGGGGAGCTGTTTTTT
TRBJ2-1 . . TRBV4-3 CASRLSSAPSYNEQFF TGCGCCAGCAGACTATCTAGCGCCCCCTCCTACAATGAGCAGTTCTTC
TRBJ2-1 TRBD2 . TRBV27 CASNPTSGISEQFF TGTGCCAGCAATCCGACTAGCGGGATTAGTGAGCAGTTCTTC
TRBJ1-3 . . TRBV29-1 CSVGDSMGNTIYF TGCAGCGTGGGGGACTCAATGGGGAACACCATATATTTT
TRBJ2-1 TRBD2 . TRBV2 CASSEMVAGLYNEQFF TGTGCCAGCAGTGAAATGGTAGCGGGACTCTACAATGAGCAGTTCTTC
TRBJ1-1 . . TRBV7-8 CASSGKQGLRTEAFF TGTGCCAGCAGCGGGAAACAGGGTCTACGGACTGAAGCTTTCTTT
TRBJ1-2 TRBD1 . TRBV5-1 CASSSDRVRGYTF TGCGCCAGCAGCTCCGACAGGGTACGGGGCTACACCTTC
TRBJ1-1 . . TRBV9 CASSVAEGLPNTEAFF TGTGCCAGCAGCGTAGCGGAGGGCCTGCCGAACACTGAAGCTTTCTTT
TRBJ1-1 TRBD1 . TRBV7-3 CASSRQGNTEAFF TGTGCCAGCAGCCGACAGGGGAACACTGAAGCTTTCTTT
TRBJ2-3 . . TRBV4-3 CASSLPGMDTQYF TGCGCCAGCAGCCTACCAGGGATGGATACGCAGTATTTT
TRBJ1-2 TRBD1 . TRBV7-2 CASSEQGAYGYTF TGTGCCAGCAGCGAACAGGGGGCCTATGGCTACACCTTC
TRBJ1-1 TRBD1 . TRBV5-6 CASSLAGTGGTEAFF TGTGCCAGCAGCTTGGCCGGCACAGGGGGCACTGAAGCTTTCTTT
TRBJ1-5 . . TRBV15 CATSRDRTRGQPQHF TGTGCCACCAGCAGAGATCGGACAAGGGGTCAGCCCCAGCATTTT
TRBJ1-2 . . TRBV27 CASSQQGYGGYTF TGTGCCAGCAGCCAACAGGGATATGGTGGCTACACCTTC
TRBJ2-1 TRBD1 . TRBV27 CASSRPGQGFYEQFF TGTGCCAGCAGTCGTCCGGGACAGGGGTTCTATGAGCAGTTCTTC
TRBJ2-1 . . TRBV6-5 CASSYGSVHNEQFF TGTGCCAGCAGTTACGGGAGTGTTCACAATGAGCAGTTCTTC
TRBJ2-7 TRBD1 once TRBV13 CASRHTGGEQYF TGTGCCAGCAGACACACAGGGGGAGAGCAGTACTTC
TRBJ2-3 . . TRBV21-1 CASSWGGGDTQYF TGTGCCAGCAGCTGGGGCGGTGGAGATACGCAGTATTTT
TRBJ2-1 . . TRBV5-1 CASSFRSPPNEQFF TGCGCCAGCAGCTTCCGGAGCCCCCCCAATGAGCAGTTCTTC
TRBJ2-7 . . TRBV27 CASSYSLLSYEQYF TGTGCCAGCAGCTATAGCCTTTTATCCTACGAGCAGTACTTC
TRBJ2-3 TRBD1 . TRBV30 CAWGGGTGPDTQYF TGTGCCTGGGGAGGGGGGACAGGCCCAGATACGCAGTATTTT
TRBJ2-5 . . TRBV19 CASSISVTPRGQETQYF TGTGCCAGTAGTATATCTGTAACCCCACGGGGGCAAGAGACCCAGTACTTC
TRBJ1-1 . . TRBV28 CASSFRGGAFF TGTGCCAGCAGTTTCCGTGGGGGGGCTTTCTTT
TRBJ1-2 TRBD1 . TRBV30 CAWSVLRTGRGYTF TGTGCCTGGAGTGTACTAAGGACAGGGAGGGGCTACACCTTC
TRBJ2-7 . . TRBV6-6 CASSYSTTRHSYEQYF TGTGCCAGCAGTTACTCCACGACACGGCACTCCTACGAGCAGTACTTC
TRBJ1-5 . once TRBV6-5 CASSPRGSNQPQHF TGTGCCAGCAGCCCCCGAGGTAGCAATCAGCCCCAGCATTTT
TRBJ2-2 . . TRBV9 CASSPDRWATGELFF TGTGCCAGCAGCCCCGACAGGTGGGCCACCGGGGAGCTGTTTTTT
TRBJ1-1 TRBD1 . TRBV2 CASTLRQGFNTEAFF TGTGCCAGCACCTTAAGACAGGGGTTCAACACTGAAGCTTTCTTT
TRBJ2-1 . . TRBV11-2 CASSPTLFQFF TGTGCCAGCAGCCCGACTTTGTTTCAGTTCTTC
TRBJ2-3 . . TRBV27 CASSPRGGGTDTQYF TGTGCCAGCAGTCCTCGGGGCGGGGGCACAGATACGCAGTATTTT
TRBJ2-3 . few TRBV7-2 CASSLVAGGADTQYF TGTGCCAGCAGCTTAGTGGCCGGAGGGGCAGATACGCAGTATTTT
TRBJ2-1 TRBD1 . TRBV5-1 CASLEGQGSSYNEQFF TGCGCCAGCCTTGAGGGACAGGGGAGCTCCTACAATGAGCAGTTCTTC
TRBJ1-2 TRBD1 . TRBV11-2 CASRPGDRAYGYTF TGTGCCAGTCGGCCGGGGGACAGGGCCTATGGCTACACCTTC
TRBJ1-5 . . TRBV6-5 CASRETGENQPQHF TGTGCCAGCAGGGAGACAGGCGAAAATCAGCCCCAGCATTTT
TRBJ2-3 . few TRBV9 CASSAHPTSSTTDTQYF TGTGCCAGCAGCGCCCATCCCACTAGCAGCACCACAGATACGCAGTATTTT
TRBJ2-7 . few TRBV19 CASSETGNPYEQYF TGTGCCAGTAGTGAAACAGGGAACCCCTACGAGCAGTACTTC
TRBJ2-3 . . TRBV7-2 CASSLSTDTQYF TGTGCCAGCAGTCTAAGCACAGATACGCAGTATTTT
TRBJ1-2 TRBD1 . TRBV29-1 CSAVTGANYGYTF TGCAGCGCTGTCACAGGGGCTAACTATGGCTACACCTTC
TRBJ2-7 TRBD1 few TRBV15 CATSRGRDREVVNEQYF TGTGCCACCAGCAGGGGAAGGGACAGGGAGGTGGTCAACGAGCAGTACTTC
TRBJ2-1 . few TRBV28 CASGGVDEQFF TGTGCCAGCGGAGGGGTCGATGAGCAGTTCTTC